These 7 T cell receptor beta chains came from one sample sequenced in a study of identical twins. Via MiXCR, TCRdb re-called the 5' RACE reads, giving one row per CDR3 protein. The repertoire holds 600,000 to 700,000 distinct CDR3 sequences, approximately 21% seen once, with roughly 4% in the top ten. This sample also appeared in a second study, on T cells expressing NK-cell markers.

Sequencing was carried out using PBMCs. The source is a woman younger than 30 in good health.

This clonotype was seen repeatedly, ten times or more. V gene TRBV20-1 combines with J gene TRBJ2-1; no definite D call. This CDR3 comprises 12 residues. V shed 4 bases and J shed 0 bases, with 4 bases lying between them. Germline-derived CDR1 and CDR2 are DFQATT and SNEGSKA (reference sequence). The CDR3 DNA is TGCAGTGCTAAACCCTCCTACAATGAGCAGTTCTTC. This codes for CSAKPSYNEQFF.

The CDR3 region has the DNA TGTGCCAGCAGTTGGGACGTTAGCTACAATGAGCAGTTCTTC. It yields the protein CASSWDVSYNEQFF. The chain has TRBV6-5 and TRBJ2-1; tentatively, D is TRBD1 or TRBD2 (5 bases each). The CDR3 extends over 14 amino acids. V was shortened by 4 bases and J by 3 bases, with 10 bases between the two germline ends. Looked up from germline, CDR1 is MNHEY and CDR2 is SVGAGI.

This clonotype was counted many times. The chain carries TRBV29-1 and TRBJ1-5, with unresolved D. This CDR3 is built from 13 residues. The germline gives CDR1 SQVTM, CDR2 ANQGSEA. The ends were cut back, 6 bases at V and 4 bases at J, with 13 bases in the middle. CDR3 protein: CSVYGPYNQPQHF. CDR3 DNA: TGCAGCGTCTATGGGCCTTATAATCAGCCCCAGCATTTT.

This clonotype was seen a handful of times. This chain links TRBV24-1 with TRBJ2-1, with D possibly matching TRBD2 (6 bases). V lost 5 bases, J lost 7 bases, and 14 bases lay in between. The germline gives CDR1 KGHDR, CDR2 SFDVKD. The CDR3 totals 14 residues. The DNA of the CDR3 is TGTGCCACCAGTGTCGGGGGAGCAGGGAATGAGCAGTTCTTC. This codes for CATSVGGAGNEQFF.

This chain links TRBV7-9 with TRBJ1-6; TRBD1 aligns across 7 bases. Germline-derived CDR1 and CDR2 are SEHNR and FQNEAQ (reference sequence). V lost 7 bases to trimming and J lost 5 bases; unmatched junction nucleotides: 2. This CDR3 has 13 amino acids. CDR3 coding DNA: TGTGCCAGCAAGGGGGCAAATAATTCACCCCTCCACTTT. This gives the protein CASKGANNSPLHF.

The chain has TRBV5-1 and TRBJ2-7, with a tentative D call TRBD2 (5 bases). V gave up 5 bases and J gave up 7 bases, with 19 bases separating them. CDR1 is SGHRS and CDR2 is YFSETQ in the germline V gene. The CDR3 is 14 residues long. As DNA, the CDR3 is TGCGCCAGCAGGAGTAATCAGGTCCGGGGAGAGCAGTACTTC. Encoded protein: CASRSNQVRGEQYF. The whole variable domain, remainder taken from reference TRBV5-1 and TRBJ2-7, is KAGVTQTPRYLIKTRGQQVTLSCSPISGHRSVSWYQQTPGQGLQFLFEYFSETQRNKGNFPGRFSGRQFSNSRSEMNVSTLELGDSALYLCASRSNQVRGEQYFGPGTRLTVT.

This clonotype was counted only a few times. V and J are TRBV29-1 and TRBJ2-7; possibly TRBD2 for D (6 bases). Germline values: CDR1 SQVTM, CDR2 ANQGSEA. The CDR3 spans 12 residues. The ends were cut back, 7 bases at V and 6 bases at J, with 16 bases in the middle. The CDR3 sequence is CSARLEEREQYF. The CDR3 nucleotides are TGCAGCGCCAGACTAGAGGAGCGCGAGCAGTACTTC.